Below, 19 T cell receptor beta chains from the same sample are listed, as sequenced in a study of CXCR3-negative and CXCR3-positive naive CD8 T cells. TRB cDNA was prepared as libraries by UMI-labeled 5' RACE. TCRdb derives one entry per CDR3 protein from the 5' RACE reads, leaving out DNA. This sample contains under 4,000 distinct CDR3 sequences. Specimen: naive CXCR3- CD8+ T cells from blood. Subset specified: CD45RO-CCR7+CD27+CD95- naive CD8+ T cells lacking CXCR3 (TNR3-). These receptors all come from a human donor in good health. Some clones in this sample may be carry-over from other donors' samples.

This clonotype counts as medium-sized by frequency. V and J are TRBV7-9 and TRBJ2-1. CDR3 length equals 15 residues. Germline CDR1 reads SEHNR; CDR2 reads FQNEAQ (reference sequence). The CDR3 reads CASSPMAASYNEQFF. The full variable domain, rest sourced from reference TRBV7-9 and TRBJ2-1, is DTGVSQNPRHKITKRGQNVTFRCDPISEHNRLYWYRQTLGQGPEFLTYFQNEAQLEKSRLLSDRFSAERPKGSFSTLEIQRTEQGDSAMYLCASSPMAASYNEQFFGPGTRLTVL.

The CDR3 protein is CASSWDSSYEQYF. The gene calls are TRBV5-1 and TRBJ2-7. The germline CDR1 and CDR2 sequences are SGHRS and YFSETQ. CDR3 length: 13 amino acids.

V gene TRBV6-5 combines with J gene TRBJ2-2. This CDR3 has 16 amino acids. Germline CDR1 MNHEY, CDR2 SVGAGI. CDR3 region: CASSYYLASSGGELFF.

Considering frequency, this clonotype is medium-sized. This chain connects TRBV2 to TRBJ2-2; the D call of TRBD2 rests on TCRdb alone, since no DNA is present to check it. CDR1 is SNHLY, CDR2 FYNNEI, per germline. This CDR3 spans 16 amino acids. The CDR3 protein is CASSPQLAGEDGELFF. The full variable domain, its missing parts supplied by reference TRBV2 and TRBJ2-2, is EPEVTQTPSHQVTQMGQEVILRCVPISNHLYFYWYRQILGQKVEFLVSFYNNEISEKSEIFDDQFSVERPDGSNFTLKIRSTKLEDSAMYFCASSPQLAGEDGELFFGEGSRLTVL.

This chain connects TRBV13 to TRBJ2-1; TCRdb's D gene call, TRBD2, goes unchecked for lack of DNA. The CDR3 covers 15 residues. The germline V gene has CDR1 PRHDT and CDR2 FYEKMQ (reference sequence). CDR3 sequence reads: CASSLGRAPPNEQFF.

This clonotype counts as medium-sized by frequency. V is TRBV7-9 and J is TRBJ2-1; TCRdb lists TRBD2, though no DNA is available to test this call. The CDR3 sequence is 12 residues long. CDR1 and CDR2 from the germline V gene are SEHNR and FQNEAQ (reference sequence). CDR3 in amino acids: CATTGTMNEQFF.

This clonotype ranks as medium-sized in terms of frequency. The rearrangement joins TRBV7-9 to TRBJ1-1; absent DNA, TCRdb's TRBD1 call cannot be checked. CDR3 length: 15 residues. The germline CDR1 and CDR2 sequences are SEHNR and FQNEAQ (reference sequence). The CDR3 sequence is CASSTRDSHHTEAFF.

The chain joins TRBV11-3 to TRBJ2-7; TCRdb's D call, TRBD1, is unchecked because there is no DNA. The CDR3 runs 12 residues. CDR1 is SGHNT, CDR2 YENEEA, per germline. The CDR3 loop reads CASSFAGGEQYF.

This chain connects TRBV27 to TRBJ2-2; as DNA is missing, the TRBD1 call by TCRdb cannot be tested. CDR1 MNHEY and CDR2 SMNVEV come from the germline V gene (reference sequence). The CDR3 runs to 14 residues. The CDR3 reads CASREIQGPGELFF.

Its frequency marks this clonotype as medium-sized (0.01 to 0.1%). The chain employs TRBV20-1 and TRBJ2-7. This CDR3 spans 14 amino acids. Germline V gives CDR1 DFQATT, CDR2 SNEGSKA (reference sequence). The CDR3 spells CSAREPRTDYEQYF.

This clonotype is identified as medium-sized from frequency. J is TRBJ2-5 and V is TRBV21-1. TRBV21-1 is listed as a pseudogene. The CDR3 sequence is 13 residues long. CDR3: CASSKQDGETQYF.

The J gene is TRBJ2-2, the V gene TRBV5-4; TCRdb names TRBD1, which stays unverified in the absence of DNA. The CDR3 spans 15 residues. The V gene's germline CDR1 is SGHNT and CDR2 YYREEE (reference sequence). Here the CDR3 reads CASSRAGLNTGELFF.

By frequency, this clonotype is medium-sized. The genes are TRBV9 and TRBJ2-4; TCRdb picks TRBD2, but there is no DNA to check that call. The length of the CDR3 is 16 residues. Germline-derived CDR1 and CDR2 are SGDLS and YYNGEE. The CDR3 sequence is CASSEVAGGSKNIQYF.

Its frequency marks this clonotype as large (0.1 to 1%). The CDR3 region is CAWSVLLRTEAFF. This sequence joins TRBV30 and TRBJ1-1. The germline V gene has CDR1 GTSNPN and CDR2 SVGIG (reference sequence). The CDR3 length is 13 residues.

This clonotype is large (0.1 to 1%) by frequency. The rearrangement uses TRBV24-1 and TRBJ1-2; TCRdb lists TRBD1, though no DNA is available to test this call. CDR1 is KGHDR and CDR2 is SFDVKD in the germline V gene. CDR3 length: 12 amino acids. CDR3 in amino acids: CATRQGAGGYTF.

This clonotype shows up as medium-sized by frequency. This chain connects TRBV5-1 to TRBJ2-3. Germline CDR1 is SGHRS and CDR2 is YFSETQ. The CDR3 has 15 amino acids. The CDR3 protein is CASSHGQASTDTQYF. The full variable domain, completed using reference TRBV5-1 and TRBJ2-3, is KAGVTQTPRYLIKTRGQQVTLSCSPISGHRSVSWYQQTPGQGLQFLFEYFSETQRNKGNFPGRFSGRQFSNSRSEMNVSTLELGDSALYLCASSHGQASTDTQYFGPGTRLTVL.

Judged by frequency, this clonotype is medium-sized. The rearrangement joins TRBV12-3 or TRBV12-4 to TRBJ2-2; TCRdb's D call, TRBD2, is unchecked because there is no DNA. The CDR3 runs to 14 residues. The CDR3 region is CASTPSGRAGELFF.

Its frequency marks this clonotype as medium-sized. This chain uses TRBV19 with TRBJ1-1; TCRdb lists TRBD1, though no DNA is available to test this call. Germline lookup yields CDR1 LNHDA and CDR2 SQIVND (reference sequence). The CDR3 runs 13 residues. CDR3 sequence: CASRQGGRSEAFF.

V is TRBV5-1 and J is TRBJ2-2; there is no DNA to check the TCRdb D call of TRBD2. In germline, CDR1 is SGHRS, CDR2 YFSETQ. This CDR3 comprises 20 residues. Here the CDR3 reads CASGPWPTSGRAEFAGELFF.